One sample yielded the 15 T cell receptor beta chains listed below, sequenced in a study of human T cells and chemical hapten exposure. The time point denotes: pre-sensitization, week 0. As for treatment: therapeutic diphenylcyclopropenone sensitization with weekly scalp DPC. TCRdb re-analysed the RACE reads in MiXCR, keeping a single row per CDR3 protein. The data show around 380,000 distinct CDR3 sequences, around 5.5% seen once. The material sequenced was whole blood, taken in connection with sensitization to the hapten diphenylcyclopropenone (DPC). Every receptor here comes from a woman under 30 with alopecia areata. Some clones in this sample may be carry-over from other donors' samples.

This clonotype appeared many times. Here the CDR3 reads CASSSSEKLFF. As DNA, the CDR3 is TGTGCCAGCAGTTCTTCCGAAAAACTGTTTTTT. The genes are TRBV6-5 and TRBJ1-4; the D is unclear. Germline lookup yields CDR1 MNHEY and CDR2 SVGAGI. The CDR3 has 11 residues. V was pared by 4 bases and J by 8 bases, with 5 bases between.

V usage is TRBV6-5 and J usage is TRBJ1-2, with D uncertain. V was trimmed by 3 bases and J by 0 bases, leaving 17 bases between them. The CDR3 consists of 17 residues. Germline V gives CDR1 MNHEY, CDR2 SVGAGI. CDR3 coding DNA: TGTGCCAGCAGTTATTCGTCCCTCGGCGACGCTAACTATGGCTACACCTTC. Translation: CASSYSSLGDANYGYTF.

This clonotype appeared many times. V usage is TRBV9 and J usage is TRBJ1-5; no clear D. This CDR3 spans 15 amino acids. V was cut by 7 bases and J by 5 bases, with 19 bases left in between. Germline loops: CDR1 SGDLS, CDR2 YYNGEE. The CDR3 loop is CASGSIPGSDQPQHF. The CDR3 DNA reads TGTGCCAGCGGATCCATTCCGGGGAGCGATCAGCCCCAGCATTTT.

This clonotype was found a few times. The rearrangement uses TRBV20-1 and TRBJ2-2; TRBD1 matches 9 bases. This CDR3 is built from 18 residues. Germline loops: CDR1 DFQATT, CDR2 SNEGSKA (reference sequence). The V gene end was trimmed by 4 bases and the J gene end by 1 base; junction bases not matched to a gene: 13. CDR3 loop: CSATTGTGSRWNTGELFF. The DNA of the CDR3 is TGCAGTGCTACTACCGGGACAGGGAGTCGGTGGAACACCGGGGAGCTGTTTTTT.

This clonotype was counted at least ten times. J is TRBJ2-1 and V is TRBV6-1, with D possibly TRBD2 on 5 matching bases. In germline, CDR1 is MNHNS, CDR2 SASEGT. Trimming left V 7 bases short and J 8 bases short, with 27 bases between. The CDR3 spans 17 residues. The CDR3: CASTPRSASSPGYEQFF. The CDR3, as DNA: TGTGCCAGCACCCCCCGGTCGGCTAGCTCACCCGGGTATGAGCAGTTCTTC.

The genes are TRBV4-3 and TRBJ2-1, with TRBD1 identical over 8 bases. The V gene's germline CDR1 is LGHNA and CDR2 YSLEER. Trimming at V came to 4 bases and at J to 4 bases, leaving 9 bases not matched to a gene. This CDR3 is 16 amino acids long. This CDR3 reads CASSRPRDRPYNEQFF. The CDR3 bases are TGCGCCAGCAGCCGTCCGAGGGACAGGCCTTACAATGAGCAGTTCTTC.

This clonotype was counted ten times or more. The chain carries TRBV3-1 and TRBJ1-1; D unresolved. The CDR3 runs 12 residues. V was trimmed by 4 bases and J by 6 bases, leaving 9 bases between them. Germline loops: CDR1 LGHDT, CDR2 YNNKEL (reference sequence). In DNA, the CDR3 is TGTGCCAGCAGCCCTGGGCCCCCTGAAGCTTTCTTT. Amino acid sequence: CASSPGPPEAFF.

This clonotype has a handful of counts. This sequence joins TRBV6-2 or TRBV6-3 and TRBJ2-5; 8 nucleotides align to TRBD1. Looked up from germline, CDR1 is MNHEY and CDR2 is SVGEGT. Trimming took 7 bases from V and 4 from J; bases not matched to a gene: 11. The CDR3 length is 15 residues. CDR3: CASNTYRDRTETQYF. The CDR3 DNA reads as TGTGCCAGCAACACCTACCGGGACAGGACAGAGACCCAGTACTTC.

The chain combines TRBV4-3 with TRBJ1-6; 7 bases line up with TRBD1. The germline gives CDR1 LGHNA, CDR2 YSLEER. This CDR3 is 13 amino acids long. Trimming at V came to 4 bases and at J to 8 bases, leaving 2 bases not matched to a gene. The CDR3 sequence: CASSPDRYSPLHF. The DNA of the CDR3 is TGCGCCAGCAGCCCGGACAGGTATTCACCCCTCCACTTT.

This clonotype came up many times. The V gene is TRBV27, the J gene TRBJ2-7; 8 positions match TRBD1. The CDR3 totals 16 residues. Unmatched junction bases numbered 12, after V lost 5 bases and J lost 3 bases. CDR1 is MNHEY and CDR2 is SMNVEV in the germline V gene (reference sequence). The CDR3 is CASSKPPRGPGYEQYF. CDR3 nucleotide sequence: TGTGCCAGCAGTAAACCCCCCAGGGGGCCGGGCTACGAGCAGTACTTC.

This clonotype has just a few counts. This sequence joins TRBV10-3 and TRBJ2-4, with D perhaps TRBD1 or TRBD2 (5 bases each). V lost 4 bases and J lost 0, with 13 bases in between. The CDR3 covers 16 residues. Germline V gene lookup returns CDR1 ENHRY and CDR2 SYGVKD. Here the CDR3 DNA reads TGTGCCATCAGTGCAACTAGGGACCTAGCCAAAAACATTCAGTACTTC. Its protein is CAISATRDLAKNIQYF.

In this sample, this clonotype turned up many times. The genes are TRBV19 and TRBJ2-1; TRBD2 is a possible D gene (6 bases). CDR3 size: 15 residues. The ends were cut back, 6 bases at V and 0 bases at J, with 12 bases in the middle. Germline CDR1 and CDR2: LNHDA and SQIVND (reference sequence). Written as DNA, the CDR3 is TGTGCCAGTAGCAGTGGGGGGAGCTCCTACAATGAGCAGTTCTTC. The encoded protein is CASSSGGSSYNEQFF. The full variable domain, its missing parts supplied by reference TRBV19 and TRBJ2-1, is DGGITQSPKYLFRKEGQNVTLSCEQNLNHDAMYWYRQDPGQGLRLIYYSQIVNDFQKGDIAEGYSVSREKKESFPLTVTSAQKNPTAFYLCASSSGGSSYNEQFFGPGTRLTVL.

In this sample, this clonotype turned up a few times. This chain uses TRBV6-1 with TRBJ2-1; 10 bases line up with TRBD2. The V segment lost 0 bases and the J segment 4 bases; nucleotides outside the gene matches: 0. This CDR3 region has 15 residues. Germline lookup yields CDR1 MNHNS and CDR2 SASEGT. Here the CDR3 reads CASSEASGGYNEQFF. The CDR3 DNA reads as TGTGCCAGCAGTGAAGCTAGCGGGGGGTACAATGAGCAGTTCTTC.

There are many counts of this clonotype. The rearrangement joins TRBV29-1 to TRBJ2-7, with unresolved D. Trimming removed 0 bases at V and 6 bases at J, with 9 bases between. The germline gives CDR1 SQVTM, CDR2 ANQGSEA. The CDR3 is made up of 12 amino acids. The CDR3 is CSVEELGSEQYF. The DNA of the CDR3 is TGCAGCGTTGAAGAGCTGGGTTCCGAGCAGTACTTC.

This clonotype has only a few counts. The chain recombines TRBV6-2 or TRBV6-3 with TRBJ2-2; maybe TRBD2 (5 bases). Trimming cost V 7 bases and J 1 base, with 10 bases left between them. Germline V lookup: CDR1 MNHEY, CDR2 SVGEGT. The CDR3 has 14 residues. DNA for the CDR3: TGTGCCAGCATGGACGGGAAGAACACCGGGGAGCTGTTTTTT. It is translated as CASMDGKNTGELFF.